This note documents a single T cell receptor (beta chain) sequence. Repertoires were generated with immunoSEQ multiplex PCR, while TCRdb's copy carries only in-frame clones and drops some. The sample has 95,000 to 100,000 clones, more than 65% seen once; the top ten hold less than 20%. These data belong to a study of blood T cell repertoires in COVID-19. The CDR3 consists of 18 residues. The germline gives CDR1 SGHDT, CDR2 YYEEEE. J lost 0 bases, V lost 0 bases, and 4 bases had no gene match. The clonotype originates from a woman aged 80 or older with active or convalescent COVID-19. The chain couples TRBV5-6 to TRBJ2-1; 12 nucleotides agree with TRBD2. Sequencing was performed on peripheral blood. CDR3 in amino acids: CASSLASGRVNSYNEQFF. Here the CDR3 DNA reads TGTGCCAGCAGCTTGGCTAGCGGGAGGGTTAACTCCTACAATGAGCAGTTCTTC.